This T cell receptor beta chain was captured in a study of graft-versus-host responses after intestinal transplantation. Study in general: All of the recipients had induction that used anti-thymocyte globulin, then tacrolimus and steroids for three to four years. Broader study findings: Some patients had graft-donor T cell macrochimerism, and their allografts showed high graft-versus-host to host-versus-graft clonal ratios.

A remark on this clone: Its matching antigen is unknown.

Sequencing was performed with immunoSEQ multiplex PCR; in TCRdb, only in-frame clones are kept and a portion is missing. Of over 55,000 clones in the sample, roughly 91% were seen once. The germline CDR1 and CDR2 sequences are MNHEY and SMNVEV (reference sequence). V gave up 6 bases and J gave up 5 bases, with 10 bases separating them. The CDR3 covers 12 residues. Sequencing used unstimulated CD8+ T cells sorted from spleen or lymph node cells, obtained before intestinal transplant. The source is a human donor who received an intestinal transplant. The rearrangement joins TRBV27 to TRBJ1-2, with D unclear. The CDR3 sequence: CASSTTGYGYTF. The CDR3 nucleotides read TGTGCCAGCAGCACGACGGGATATGGCTACACCTTC.